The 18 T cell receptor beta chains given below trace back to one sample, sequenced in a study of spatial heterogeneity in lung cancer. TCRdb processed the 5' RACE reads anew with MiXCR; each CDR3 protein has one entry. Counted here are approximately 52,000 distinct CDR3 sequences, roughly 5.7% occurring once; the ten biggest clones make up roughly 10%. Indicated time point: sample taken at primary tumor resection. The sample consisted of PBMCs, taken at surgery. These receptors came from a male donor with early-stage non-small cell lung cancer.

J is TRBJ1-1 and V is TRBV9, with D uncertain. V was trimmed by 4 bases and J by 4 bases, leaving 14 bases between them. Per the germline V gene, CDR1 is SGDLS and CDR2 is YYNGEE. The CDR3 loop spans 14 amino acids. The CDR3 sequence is CASSPINEGTEAFF. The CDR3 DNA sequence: TGTGCCAGCAGCCCGATCAACGAGGGCACTGAAGCTTTCTTT. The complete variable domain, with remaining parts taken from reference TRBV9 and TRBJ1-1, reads DSGVTQTPKHLITATGQRVTLRCSPRSGDLSVYWYQQSLDQGLQFLIQYYNGEERAKGNILERFSAQQFPDLHSELNLSSLELGDSALYFCASSPINEGTEAFFGQGTRLTVV.

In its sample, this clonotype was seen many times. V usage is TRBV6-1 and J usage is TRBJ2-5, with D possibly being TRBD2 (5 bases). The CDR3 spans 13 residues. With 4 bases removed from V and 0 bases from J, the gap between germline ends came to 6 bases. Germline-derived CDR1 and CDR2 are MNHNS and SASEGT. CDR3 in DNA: TGTGCCAGCAGTGTACTAGACCAAGAGACCCAGTACTTC. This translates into CASSVLDQETQYF.

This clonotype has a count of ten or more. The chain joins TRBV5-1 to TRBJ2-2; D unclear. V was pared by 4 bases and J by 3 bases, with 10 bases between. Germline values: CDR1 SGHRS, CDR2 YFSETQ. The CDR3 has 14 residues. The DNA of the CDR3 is TGCGCCAGCAGCAACGGACCCTACACCGGGGAGCTGTTTTTT. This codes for CASSNGPYTGELFF.

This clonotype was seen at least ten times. This CDR3 reads CASRTGRERSGELFF. The CDR3 DNA reads as TGTGCCAGCAGAACCGGACGGGAGCGGAGCGGGGAGCTGTTTTTT. The chain has TRBV7-9 and TRBJ2-2; D is perhaps TRBD2 (6 bases). CDR1 SEHNR and CDR2 FQNEAQ come from the germline V gene (reference sequence). V was trimmed by 6 bases and J by 7 bases, leaving 18 bases between them. The CDR3 is 15 amino acids.

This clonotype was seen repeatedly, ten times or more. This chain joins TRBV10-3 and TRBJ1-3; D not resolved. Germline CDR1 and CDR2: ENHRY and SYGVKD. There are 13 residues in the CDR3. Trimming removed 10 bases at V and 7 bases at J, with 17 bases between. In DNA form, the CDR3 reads TGTGCCACCATGGCCCCGGCGGTTAACACCATATATTTT. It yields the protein CATMAPAVNTIYF.

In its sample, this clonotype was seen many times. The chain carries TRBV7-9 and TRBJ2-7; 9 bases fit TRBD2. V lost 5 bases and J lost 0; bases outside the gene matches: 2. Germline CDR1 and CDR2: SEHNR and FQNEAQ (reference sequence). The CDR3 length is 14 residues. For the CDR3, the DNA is TGTGCCAGCAGCATTAGCGGGAGCTCCTACGAGCAGTACTTC. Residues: CASSISGSSYEQYF.

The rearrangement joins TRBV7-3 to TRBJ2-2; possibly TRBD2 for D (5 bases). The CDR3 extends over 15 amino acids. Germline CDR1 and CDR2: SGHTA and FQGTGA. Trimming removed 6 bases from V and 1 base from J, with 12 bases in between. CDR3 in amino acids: CASRMEAGNTGELFF. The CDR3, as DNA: TGTGCCAGCAGGATGGAGGCAGGGAACACCGGGGAGCTGTTTTTT.

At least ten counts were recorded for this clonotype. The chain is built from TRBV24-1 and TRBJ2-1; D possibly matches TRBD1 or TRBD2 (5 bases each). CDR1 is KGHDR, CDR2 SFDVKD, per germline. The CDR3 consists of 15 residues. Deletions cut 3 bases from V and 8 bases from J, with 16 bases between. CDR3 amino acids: CATSDAGASADEQFF. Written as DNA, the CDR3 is TGTGCCACCAGTGATGCCGGGGCTTCCGCCGATGAGCAGTTCTTC.

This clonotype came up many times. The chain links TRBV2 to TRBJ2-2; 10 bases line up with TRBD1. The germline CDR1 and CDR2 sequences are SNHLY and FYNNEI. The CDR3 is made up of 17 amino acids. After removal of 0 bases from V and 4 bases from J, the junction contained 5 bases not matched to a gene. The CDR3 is CASSEAVGQGLTGELFF. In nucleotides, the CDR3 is TGTGCCAGCAGTGAAGCCGTGGGACAGGGGCTCACCGGGGAGCTGTTTTTT.

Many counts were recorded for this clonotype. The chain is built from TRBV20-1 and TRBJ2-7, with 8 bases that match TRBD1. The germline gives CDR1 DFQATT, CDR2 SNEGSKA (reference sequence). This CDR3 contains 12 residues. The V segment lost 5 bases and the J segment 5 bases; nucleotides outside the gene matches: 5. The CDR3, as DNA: TGCAGTGCTGGGACAGGTGGTAACGAGCAGTACTTC. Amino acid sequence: CSAGTGGNEQYF.

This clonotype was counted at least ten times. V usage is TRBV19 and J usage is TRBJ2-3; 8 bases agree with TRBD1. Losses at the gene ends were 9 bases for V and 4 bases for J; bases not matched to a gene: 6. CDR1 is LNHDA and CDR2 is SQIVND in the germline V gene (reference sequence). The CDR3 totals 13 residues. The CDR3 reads CASGRGPPDTQYF. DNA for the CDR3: TGTGCCAGCGGCAGGGGGCCCCCAGATACGCAGTATTTT.

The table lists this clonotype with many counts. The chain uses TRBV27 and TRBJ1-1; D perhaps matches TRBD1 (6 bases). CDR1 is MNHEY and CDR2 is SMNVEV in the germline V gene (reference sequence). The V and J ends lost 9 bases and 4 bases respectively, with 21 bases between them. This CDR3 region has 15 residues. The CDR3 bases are TGTGCCAGTACTCCAAGACTCACAGGGCGCACTGAAGCTTTCTTT. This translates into CASTPRLTGRTEAFF.

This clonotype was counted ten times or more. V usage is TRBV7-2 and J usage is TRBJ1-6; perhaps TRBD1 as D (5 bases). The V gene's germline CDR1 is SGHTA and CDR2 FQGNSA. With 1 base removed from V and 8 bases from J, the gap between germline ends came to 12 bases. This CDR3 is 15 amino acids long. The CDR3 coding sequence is TGTGCCAGCAGCTTAGTGGTAAGGGGATATTCACCCCTCCACTTT. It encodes CASSLVVRGYSPLHF.

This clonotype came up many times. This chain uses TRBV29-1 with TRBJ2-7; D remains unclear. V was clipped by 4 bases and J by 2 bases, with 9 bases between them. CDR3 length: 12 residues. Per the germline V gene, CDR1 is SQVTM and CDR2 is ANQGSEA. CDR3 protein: CSVADGAYEQYF. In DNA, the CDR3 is TGCAGCGTTGCCGACGGAGCCTACGAGCAGTACTTC.

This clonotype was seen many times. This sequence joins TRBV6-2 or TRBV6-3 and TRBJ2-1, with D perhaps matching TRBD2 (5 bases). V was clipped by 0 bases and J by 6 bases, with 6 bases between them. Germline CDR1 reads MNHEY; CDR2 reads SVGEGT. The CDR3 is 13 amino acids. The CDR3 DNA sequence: TGTGCCAGCAGTTACTCGCGGGTCAATGAGCAGTTCTTC. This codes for CASSYSRVNEQFF.

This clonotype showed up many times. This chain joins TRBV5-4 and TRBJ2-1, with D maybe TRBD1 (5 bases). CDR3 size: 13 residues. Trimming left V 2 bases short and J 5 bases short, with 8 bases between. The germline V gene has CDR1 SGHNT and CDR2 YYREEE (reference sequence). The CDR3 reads CASSLFRDNEQFF. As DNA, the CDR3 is TGTGCCAGCAGCTTATTCAGGGACAATGAGCAGTTCTTC. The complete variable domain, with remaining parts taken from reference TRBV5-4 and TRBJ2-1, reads ETGVTQSPTHLIKTRGQQVTLRCSSQSGHNTVSWYQQALGQGPQFIFQYYREEENGRGNFPPRFSGLQFPNYSSELNVNALELDDSALYLCASSLFRDNEQFFGPGTRLTVL.

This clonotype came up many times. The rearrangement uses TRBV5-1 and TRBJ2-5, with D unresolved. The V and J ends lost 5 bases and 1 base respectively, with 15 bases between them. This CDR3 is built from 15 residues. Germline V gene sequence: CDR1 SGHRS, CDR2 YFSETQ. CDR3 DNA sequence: TGCGCCAGCAGAGTCGGAGCCCCAACCCAAGAGACCCAGTACTTC. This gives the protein CASRVGAPTQETQYF.

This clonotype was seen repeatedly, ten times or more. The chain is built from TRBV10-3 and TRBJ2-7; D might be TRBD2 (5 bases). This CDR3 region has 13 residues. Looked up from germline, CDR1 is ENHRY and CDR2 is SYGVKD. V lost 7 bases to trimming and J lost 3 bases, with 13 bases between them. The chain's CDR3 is CAITMEDNYEQYF. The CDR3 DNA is TGTGCCATCACCATGGAGGATAACTACGAGCAGTACTTC.